This T cell receptor (beta chain) was found in a study of radiotherapy plus CTLA-4 blockade in lung cancer. About the research overall: Objective responses occurred in about a sixth of patients; over 25% had disease control. Study conclusions and caveats: Once radiotherapy plus ipilimumab had been given, TCR clones derived from tumor expanded in blood. Reports state that early shifts in blood T cell clones, with interferon-beta, best predicted response.

The data were produced by immunoSEQ multiplex PCR, yet TCRdb's version contains in-frame clones alone and is incomplete. The sample has tens of thousands of clones, under 75% seen once. V shed 6 bases, J shed 11 bases, and the junction held 5 bases outside the gene matches. The CDR3 spans 11 residues. The germline CDR1 and CDR2 sequences are SNHLY and FYNNEI. In chemo-refractory metastatic non-small-cell lung cancer, patients got ipilimumab CTLA-4 blockade together with focal radiation. This clone was detected a few times. The antigen is unknown. The origin of this receptor is a human donor with non-small cell lung cancer whose response to radiotherapy plus ipilimumab could not be evaluated. This specimen was peripheral blood, taken from a patient treated with radiotherapy plus ipilimumab. The chain combines TRBV2 with TRBJ1-1, with 8 bases fitting TRBD1. The CDR3 bases are TGTGCCAGCAGGAGGGACAGGTACGCTTTCTTT. Translating it yields CASRRDRYAFF.